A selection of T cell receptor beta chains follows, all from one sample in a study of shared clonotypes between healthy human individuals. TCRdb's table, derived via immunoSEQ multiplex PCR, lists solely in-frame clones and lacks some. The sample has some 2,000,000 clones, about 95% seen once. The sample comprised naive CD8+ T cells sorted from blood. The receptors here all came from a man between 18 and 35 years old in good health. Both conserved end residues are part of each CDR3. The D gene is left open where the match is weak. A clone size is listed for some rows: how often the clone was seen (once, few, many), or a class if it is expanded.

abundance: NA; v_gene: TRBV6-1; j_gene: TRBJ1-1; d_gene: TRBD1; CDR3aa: CASSEDRGTEAFF; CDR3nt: TGTGCCAGCAGTGAAGACAGGGGGACGGAAGCTTTCTTT
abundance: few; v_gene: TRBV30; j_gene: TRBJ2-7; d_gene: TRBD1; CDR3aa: CAWSTGTAYEQYF; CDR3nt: TGTGCCTGGAGCACCGGGACAGCCTACGAGCAGTACTTC
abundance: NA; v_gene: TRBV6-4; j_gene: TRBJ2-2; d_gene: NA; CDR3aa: CASSPVDTGELFF; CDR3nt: TGTGCCAGCAGCCCCGTGGACACCGGGGAGCTGTTTTTT
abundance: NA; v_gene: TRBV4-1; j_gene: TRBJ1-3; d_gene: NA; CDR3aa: CASSQAGSGNTIYF; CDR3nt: TGCGCCAGCAGCCAAGCAGGCTCTGGAAACACCATATATTTT
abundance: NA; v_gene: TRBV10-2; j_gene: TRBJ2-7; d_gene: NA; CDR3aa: CAILDPEKEQYF; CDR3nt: TGCGCCATCTTGGACCCGGAGAAGGAGCAGTACTTC
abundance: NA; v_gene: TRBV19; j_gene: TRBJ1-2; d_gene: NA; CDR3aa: CASSINWLGLTVNYGYTF; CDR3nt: TGTGCCAGTAGTATAAATTGGCTTGGCTTGACGGTCAACTATGGCTACACCTTC
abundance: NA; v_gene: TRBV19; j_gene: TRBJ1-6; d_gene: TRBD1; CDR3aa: CASSTSGQISPLHF; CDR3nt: TGTGCCAGTAGTACCTCGGGACAGATTTCACCCCTCCACTTT
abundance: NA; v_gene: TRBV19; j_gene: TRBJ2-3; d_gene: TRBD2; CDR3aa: CASSITGGPDTQYF; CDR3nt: TGTGCCAGTAGTATCACGGGGGGGCCAGATACGCAGTATTTT
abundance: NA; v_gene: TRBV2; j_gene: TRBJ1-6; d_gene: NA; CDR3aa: CASSITRGGNSPLHF; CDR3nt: TGTGCCAGCAGTATCACCAGGGGTGGCAATTCACCCCTCCACTTT
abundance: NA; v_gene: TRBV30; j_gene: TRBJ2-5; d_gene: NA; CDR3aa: CAWRFEDSRETQYF; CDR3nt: TGTGCCTGGAGGTTTGAAGATAGTCGGGAGACCCAGTACTTC
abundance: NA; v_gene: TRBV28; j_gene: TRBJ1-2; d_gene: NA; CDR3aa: CASSFKANYGYTF; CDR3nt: TGTGCCAGCAGTTTTAAAGCTAACTATGGCTACACCTTC
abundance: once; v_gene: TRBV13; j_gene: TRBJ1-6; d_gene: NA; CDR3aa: CASTSGASGDYNSPLHF; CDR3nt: TGTGCCAGCACCTCAGGGGCCTCTGGGGATTATAATTCACCCCTCCACTTT
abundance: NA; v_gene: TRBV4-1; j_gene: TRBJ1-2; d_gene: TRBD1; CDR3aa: CASSQDPGQTNYGYTF; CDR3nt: TGCGCCAGCAGCCAAGATCCGGGACAGACTAACTATGGCTACACCTTC
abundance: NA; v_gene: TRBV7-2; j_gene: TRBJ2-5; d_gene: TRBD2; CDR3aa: CASLRWEGREETQYF; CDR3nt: TGTGCCAGCCTCAGGTGGGAGGGCCGGGAGGAGACCCAGTACTTC
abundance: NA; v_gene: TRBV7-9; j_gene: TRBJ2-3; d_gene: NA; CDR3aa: CASSLAISTDTQYF; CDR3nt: TGTGCCAGCAGCTTAGCCATAAGCACAGATACGCAGTATTTT
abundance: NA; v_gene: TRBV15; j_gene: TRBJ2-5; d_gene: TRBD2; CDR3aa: CATSRSPGLAAPETQYF; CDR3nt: TGTGCCACCAGCAGATCCCCGGGACTAGCGGCTCCGGAGACCCAGTACTTC
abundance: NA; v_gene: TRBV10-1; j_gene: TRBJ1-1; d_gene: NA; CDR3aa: CASSESYAGNTEAFF; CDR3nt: TGCGCCAGCAGTGAGTCCTACGCGGGGAACACTGAAGCTTTCTTT
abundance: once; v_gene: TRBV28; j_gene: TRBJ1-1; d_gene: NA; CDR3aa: CASSLFGRENTEAFF; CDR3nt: TGTGCCAGCAGTTTATTTGGCAGGGAGAACACTGAAGCTTTCTTT
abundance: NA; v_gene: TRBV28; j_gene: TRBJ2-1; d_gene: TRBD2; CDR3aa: CASSLVAGGPHEQFF; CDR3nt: TGTGCCAGCAGTTTGGTAGCGGGGGGCCCACATGAGCAGTTCTTC
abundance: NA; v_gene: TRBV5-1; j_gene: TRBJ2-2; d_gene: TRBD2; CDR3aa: CASSLEGLAGGLNTGELFF; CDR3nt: TGCGCCAGCAGCTTGGAGGGACTAGCGGGAGGCCTAAACACCGGGGAGCTGTTTTTT
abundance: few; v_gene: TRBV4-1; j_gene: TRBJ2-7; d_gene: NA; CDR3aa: CASRLDSLDDYEQYF; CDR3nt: TGCGCCAGCAGACTTGACAGTCTTGATGACTACGAGCAGTACTTC
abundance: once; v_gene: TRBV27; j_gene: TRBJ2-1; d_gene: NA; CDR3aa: CASSTLSYNEQFF; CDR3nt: TGTGCCAGCAGTACCCTCTCCTACAATGAGCAGTTCTTC
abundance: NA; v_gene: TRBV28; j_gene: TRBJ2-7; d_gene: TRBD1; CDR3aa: CASSEPGGSYVQYF; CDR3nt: TGTGCCAGCAGTGAACCAGGGGGCTCCTACGTGCAGTACTTC